Presented here are 7 T cell receptor beta chains from one specimen sequenced in a study of blood T cell repertoires in COVID-19 (dated by TCRdb to about 2020). Receptor libraries were prepared by the immunoSEQ multiplex PCR assay. TCRdb mirrors the immuneACCESS table, restricted to in-frame sequences. Some clones are absent from its copies; in checked studies, under half trace to an unresolved V gene, and the reason for the others is unknown. The sample table contains about 17,000 clones; only one count was recorded for more than 75% of them. Less than 25% of the sample is in the top ten clones. The sequenced sample was peripheral blood. All receptors derive from a man between 60 and 75 years old with active or convalescent COVID-19.

This clone was counted a single time. The V call is TRBV4-1, the J call TRBJ2-5; the D gene is possibly TRBD1 (5 bases). The CDR3 is 13 amino acids. The V end lost 0 bases, the J end lost 4 bases, and 6 bases lay between the germline ends. CDR1 and CDR2 from the germline V gene are MGHRA and YSYEKL. The CDR3 DNA sequence: TGCGCCAGCAGCCAAGAAGGGGTAGAGACCCAGTACTTC. This sequence encodes CASSQEGVETQYF.

The chain employs TRBV19 and TRBJ1-4, with D hard to call. CDR1 is LNHDA, CDR2 SQIVND, per germline (reference sequence). The CDR3 has 14 residues. Trimming took off 6 bases at V and 0 bases at J, with 8 bases between the two ends. This CDR3 reads CASRPEATNEKLFF. CDR3 DNA sequence: TGTGCCAGTAGACCGGAGGCAACTAATGAAAAACTGTTTTTT.

The chain joins TRBV7-3 to TRBJ2-7; 8 bases align to TRBD1. Per germline, CDR1 SGHTA and CDR2 FQGTGA. V lost 9 bases, J lost 4 bases, and 14 bases stayed unmatched. CDR3 length: 15 residues. CDR3 residues: CARLTGTGTSYEQYF. CDR3 sequence (DNA): TGTGCCAGATTAACCGGGACAGGCACTTCGTACGAGCAGTACTTC.

The chain recombines TRBV7-9 with TRBJ1-4; a possible D gene is TRBD1 (6 bases). V shed 2 bases and J shed 7 bases, with 14 bases lying between them. Germline CDR1 reads SEHNR; CDR2 reads FQNEAQ (reference sequence). The CDR3 has 15 amino acids. CDR3: CASSLLLGQSEKLFF. DNA for the CDR3: TGTGCCAGCAGCTTACTCTTGGGACAATCTGAAAAACTGTTTTTT.

The chain carries TRBV9 and TRBJ2-7; D is uncertain. The germline V gene encodes CDR1 SGDLS and CDR2 YYNGEE. V lost 0 bases, J lost 3 bases, and 7 bases lay in between. The CDR3 runs to 13 residues. The CDR3 DNA reads as TGTGCCAGCAGCGTAGAACCTAACTACGAGCAGTACTTC. Its protein product is CASSVEPNYEQYF.

The rearrangement joins TRBV2 to TRBJ2-3; 9 nucleotides align to TRBD1. CDR1 and CDR2 (germline): SNHLY, FYNNEI. V was clipped by 2 bases and J by 10 bases; unmatched bases: 16. The CDR3 covers 17 residues. CDR3 loop: CASSERGGQGIRRSQYF. In DNA form, the CDR3 reads TGTGCCAGCAGTGAAAGAGGGGGACAGGGCATCCGGCGCTCGCAGTATTTT.

The V and J genes are TRBV9 and TRBJ1-6, with D possibly being TRBD1 (5 bases). Trimming shortened V by 3 bases and J by 9 bases, and 16 bases separated the two germline ends. Germline loops: CDR1 SGDLS, CDR2 YYNGEE. This CDR3 has 15 residues. CDR3 DNA: TGTGCCAGCAGCGGAGACAGTCATCTGGTTTCACCCCTCCACTTT. As protein: CASSGDSHLVSPLHF.